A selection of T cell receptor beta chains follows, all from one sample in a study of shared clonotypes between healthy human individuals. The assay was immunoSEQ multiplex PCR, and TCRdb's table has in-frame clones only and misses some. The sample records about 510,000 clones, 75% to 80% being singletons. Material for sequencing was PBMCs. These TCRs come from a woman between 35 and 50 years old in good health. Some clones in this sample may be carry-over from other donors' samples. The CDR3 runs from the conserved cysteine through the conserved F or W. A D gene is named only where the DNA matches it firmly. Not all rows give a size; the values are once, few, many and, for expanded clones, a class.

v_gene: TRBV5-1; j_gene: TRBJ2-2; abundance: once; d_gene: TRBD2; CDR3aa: CASSLLEGGYTGELFF; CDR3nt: TGCGCCAGCAGCTTGCTTGAGGGAGGGTACACCGGGGAGCTGTTTTTT
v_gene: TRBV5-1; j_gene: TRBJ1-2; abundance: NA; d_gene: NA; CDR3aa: CASSSLTDPYGYTF; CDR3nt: TGCGCCAGCAGCTCGCTGACAGACCCTTATGGCTACACCTTC
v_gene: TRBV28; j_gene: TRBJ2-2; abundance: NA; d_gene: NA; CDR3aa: CASSLRSLAVRELFF; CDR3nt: TGTGCCAGCAGTTTACGGTCCTTGGCGGTGCGGGAGCTGTTTTTT
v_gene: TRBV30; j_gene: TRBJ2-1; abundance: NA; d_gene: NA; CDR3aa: CAWSGEGTGTYNEQFF; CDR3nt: TGTGCCTGGAGCGGGGAAGGGACGGGAACCTACAATGAGCAGTTCTTC
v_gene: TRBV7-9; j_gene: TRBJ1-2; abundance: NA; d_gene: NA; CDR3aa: CASSLSDTVNYGYTF; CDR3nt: TGTGCCAGCAGCTTAAGCGACACGGTGAACTATGGCTACACCTTC
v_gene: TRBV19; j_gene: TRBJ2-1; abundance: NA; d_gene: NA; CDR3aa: CASSRPRGGRGNEQFF; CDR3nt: TGTGCCAGTAGTAGGCCCAGGGGCGGTAGGGGGAATGAGCAGTTCTTC
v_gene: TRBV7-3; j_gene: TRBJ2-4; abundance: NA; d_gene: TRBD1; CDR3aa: CASSSGGNWAKNIQYF; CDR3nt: TGTGCCAGCAGCTCAGGGGGCAATTGGGCCAAAAACATTCAGTACTTC
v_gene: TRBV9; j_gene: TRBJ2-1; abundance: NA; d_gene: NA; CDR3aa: CASSVTGGPSSYNEQFF; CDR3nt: TGTGCCAGCAGCGTAACAGGAGGCCCCAGCTCCTACAATGAGCAGTTCTTC
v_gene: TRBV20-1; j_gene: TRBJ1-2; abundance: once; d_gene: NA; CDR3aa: CSAMGFFGYTF; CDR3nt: TGCAGTGCTATGGGATTTTTTGGCTACACCTTC
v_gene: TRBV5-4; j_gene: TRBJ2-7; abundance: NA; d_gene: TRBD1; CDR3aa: CASSFGQGASYEQYF; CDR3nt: TGTGCCAGCAGCTTTGGACAGGGGGCCTCCTACGAGCAGTACTTC
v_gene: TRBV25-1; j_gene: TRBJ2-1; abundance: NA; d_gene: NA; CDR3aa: CASSAPGTNNEQFF; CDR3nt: TGTGCCAGCAGTGCTCCTGGGACGAACAATGAGCAGTTCTTC
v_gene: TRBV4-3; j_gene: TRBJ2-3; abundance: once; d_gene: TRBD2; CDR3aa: CASSQGRGLAGRTSQYF; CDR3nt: TGCGCCAGCAGCCAAGGCCGGGGACTAGCGGGAAGGACGTCGCAGTATTTT
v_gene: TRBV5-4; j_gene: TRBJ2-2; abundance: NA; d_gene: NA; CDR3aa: CASSRDSKNTGELFF; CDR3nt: TGTGCCAGCAGCCGGGACTCGAAGAACACCGGGGAGCTGTTTTTT
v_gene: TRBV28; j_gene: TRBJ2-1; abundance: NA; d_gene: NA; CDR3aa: CASSPAEYNEQFF; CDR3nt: TGTGCCAGCTCCCCGGCGGAGTACAATGAGCAGTTCTTC
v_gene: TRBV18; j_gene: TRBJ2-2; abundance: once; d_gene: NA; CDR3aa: CASSPQGPGTGELFF; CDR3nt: TGTGCCAGCTCACCGCAAGGGCCGGGCACCGGGGAGCTGTTTTTT